The 22 T cell receptor beta chains below were found in one sample sequenced in a study of blood T cell repertoires in COVID-19. Profiled with immunoSEQ multiplex PCR; TCRdb holds only in-frame clones, not every one. The data contain around 70,000 clones, 87% of them seen just once; the ten biggest clones take up 29%. Sample: peripheral blood. Every receptor here comes from an elderly woman with active or convalescent COVID-19.

The chain joins TRBV27 to TRBJ1-5; D gene ambiguous. In germline, CDR1 is MNHEY, CDR2 SMNVEV (reference sequence). The V end was cut by 2 bases, the J end by 2 bases, with 13 bases between. The CDR3 spans 16 residues. The CDR3 DNA follows: TGTGCCAGCAGTTTAGGTGGCGGTTGGGGCAATCAGCCCCAGCATTTT. Its translation is CASSLGGGWGNQPQHF.

V is TRBV6-1 and J is TRBJ2-6; the match to TRBD1 covers 8 bases. This CDR3 is 16 amino acids long. Per germline, CDR1 MNHNS and CDR2 SASEGT. V shed 4 bases and J 1 base; nucleotides not matched to a gene: 3. The CDR3 sequence is CASSAGGASGANVLTF. The CDR3 DNA reads as TGTGCCAGCAGTGCAGGGGGCGCTTCTGGGGCCAACGTCCTGACTTTC.

This clone has more than one count but fewer than ten. The V gene is TRBV5-1, the J gene TRBJ1-2; 9 nucleotides align to TRBD1. CDR1 is SGHRS, CDR2 YFSETQ, per germline. With V trimmed by 6 bases and J by 3 bases, 6 bases remained unmatched. The CDR3 covers 14 residues. The CDR3 here is CASKEGQGYYGYTF. CDR3 coding DNA: TGCGCCAGCAAAGAGGGACAGGGATACTATGGCTACACCTTC.

The chain recombines TRBV4-3 with TRBJ1-5, with TRBD1 matching over 9 bases. The V and J ends lost 1 base and 3 bases, in that order; junction bases with no gene match: 1. This CDR3 contains 15 residues. Germline values: CDR1 LGHNA, CDR2 YSLEER. In nucleotides, the CDR3 is TGCGCCAGCAGCCAAGGGACAGGGGACAATCAGCCCCAGCATTTT. Its protein product is CASSQGTGDNQPQHF.

The chain has TRBV2 and TRBJ1-4; D not certain. The CDR3 length is 14 residues. V was shortened by 9 bases and J by 4 bases, with 15 bases between the two germline ends. In germline, CDR1 is SNHLY, CDR2 FYNNEI. Here the CDR3 DNA reads TGTGCCAGTGGGAGGGCAGGCTATAATGAAAAACTGTTTTTT. It yields the protein CASGRAGYNEKLFF.

The rearrangement links TRBV19 to TRBJ1-1; 7 bases are shared with TRBD1. The CDR3 totals 14 residues. From germline, CDR1 is LNHDA and CDR2 SQIVND (reference sequence). V was clipped by 8 bases and J by 5 bases; unmatched bases: 11. Here the CDR3 DNA reads TGTGCCAGTCACAACAGGGGAGGAGGGACTGAAGCTTTCTTT. Translation gives CASHNRGGGTEAFF.

The chain is built from TRBV4-3 and TRBJ1-6, with 7 bases lining up with TRBD1. Germline CDR1 and CDR2: LGHNA and YSLEER. The CDR3 spans 15 residues. Trimming at V came to 2 bases and at J to 6 bases, leaving 4 bases not matched to a gene. In DNA form, the CDR3 reads TGCGCCAGCAGCCAAAGCCGACAGGGTAATTCACCCCTCCACTTT. Its protein is CASSQSRQGNSPLHF.

For the CDR3, the DNA is TGTGCCAGCTTAACAGGGTGGGACACAGATACGCAGTATTTT. Translated, it gives CASLTGWDTDTQYF. This chain connects TRBV6-4 to TRBJ2-3; D is perhaps TRBD1 (6 bases). V was shortened by 8 bases and J by 2 bases, with 14 bases between the two germline ends. The CDR3 totals 14 residues. CDR1 MRHNA and CDR2 SNTAGT come from the germline V gene.

The chain recombines TRBV10-2 with TRBJ2-1; D might be TRBD2 (6 bases). The germline gives CDR1 WSHSY, CDR2 SAAADI. V was shortened by 6 bases and J by 5 bases, with 20 bases between the two germline ends. This CDR3 has 16 residues. The CDR3 here is CASSPQRVPANNEQFF. The CDR3 nucleotides read TGCGCCAGCAGCCCCCAGCGGGTCCCAGCAAACAATGAGCAGTTCTTC.

By sample share, this clone is medium-sized (0.01 to 0.1%). The V gene is TRBV6-5, the J gene TRBJ1-4; D not certain. The length of the CDR3 is 14 residues. The ends were cut back, 6 bases at V and 0 bases at J, with 8 bases in the middle. Per germline, CDR1 MNHEY and CDR2 SVGAGI. CDR3 bases: TGTGCCAGCAGGCCGGGGACAACTAATGAAAAACTGTTTTTT. It yields the protein CASRPGTTNEKLFF.

The chain couples TRBV5-1 to TRBJ2-1; 8 nucleotides agree with TRBD2. Germline-derived CDR1 and CDR2 are SGHRS and YFSETQ. V shed 1 base and J 10 bases; nucleotides not matched to a gene: 4. The CDR3 covers 13 residues. CDR3 bases: TGCGCCAGCAGCTTGATACTAGCGGCGGAGCAGTTCTTC. This sequence encodes CASSLILAAEQFF.

The chain couples TRBV5-4 to TRBJ1-1; 7 nucleotides match TRBD1. The junction had 8 bases not matched to a gene; V was cut back by 5 bases and J by 4 bases. This CDR3 spans 14 amino acids. The V gene's germline CDR1 is SGHNT and CDR2 YYREEE (reference sequence). As DNA, the CDR3 is TGTGCCAGCAGGGGGACAGTCGGGGGCACTGAAGCTTTCTTT. This translates into CASRGTVGGTEAFF.

This clone has a handful of counts. This sequence joins TRBV9 and TRBJ2-7, with 8 nucleotides matching TRBD1. Per germline, CDR1 SGDLS and CDR2 YYNGEE. The junction had 12 bases not matched to a gene; V was cut back by 4 bases and J by 9 bases. The CDR3 is 14 amino acids. The CDR3 DNA reads TGTGCCAGCAGCCCGCGCTCCCAGGGGGCAGGGCAGTACTTC. Translation gives CASSPRSQGAGQYF.

V usage is TRBV28 and J usage is TRBJ2-7, with a possible D match to TRBD1 (5 bases). The germline V and J ends were trimmed by 3 bases and 0 bases, with 6 bases remaining between them. The CDR3 covers 13 residues. From germline, CDR1 is MDHEN and CDR2 SYDVKM. CDR3 protein: CASSFQGSYEQYF. The CDR3 DNA sequence: TGTGCCAGCAGTTTTCAGGGCTCCTACGAGCAGTACTTC.

This clone showed up just a few times. V and J are TRBV11-2 and TRBJ2-1, with D unresolved. CDR1 and CDR2 from the germline V gene are SGHAT and FQNNGV. CDR3 length: 15 residues. Trimming shortened V by 5 bases and J by 9 bases, and 20 bases separated the two germline ends. In nucleotides, the CDR3 is TGTGCCAGCAGCCCCCTCGGCGGAGCTTCCACTGAGCAGTTCTTC. Its protein is CASSPLGGASTEQFF.

V usage is TRBV7-2 and J usage is TRBJ1-3, with TRBD1 matching 7 bases. The V gene end was trimmed by 5 bases and the J gene end by 2 bases; junction bases not matched to a gene: 12. The CDR3 sequence is 17 residues long. CDR1 is SGHTA, CDR2 FQGNSA, per germline. CDR3 amino acids: CASSLWPPGTAGNTIYF. The CDR3 region has the DNA TGTGCCAGCAGCCTCTGGCCCCCCGGGACAGCTGGAAACACCATATATTTT.

This chain links TRBV4-3 with TRBJ1-4, with D possibly being TRBD1 (5 bases). CDR3 length equals 16 residues. The V gene lost 1 base and the J gene lost 11 bases, with 20 bases spanning the gap. Per germline, CDR1 LGHNA and CDR2 YSLEER. The CDR3 spells CASSQGWSQGNRKLFF. The DNA of the CDR3 is TGCGCCAGCAGCCAAGGGTGGAGCCAGGGCAATCGGAAACTGTTTTTT.

This clone came up once. The chain links TRBV27 to TRBJ1-5, with D perhaps TRBD1 (6 bases). Trimming cost V 8 bases and J 7 bases, with 15 bases left between them. CDR1 MNHEY and CDR2 SMNVEV come from the germline V gene (reference sequence). The CDR3 length is 13 residues. CDR3 nucleotide sequence: TGTGCCAGCGGTTACAGGGAGTGGCAGCCCCAGCATTTT. As protein: CASGYREWQPQHF.

The chain is built from TRBV30 and TRBJ2-1; D is perhaps TRBD2 (6 bases). The CDR3 loop spans 13 amino acids. Germline lookup yields CDR1 GTSNPN and CDR2 SVGIG (reference sequence). V lost 5 bases and J lost 7, with 15 bases in between. The CDR3, as DNA: TGTGCCTGGGTTACCAGGGCGGGAAATGAGCAGTTCTTC. Translated, it gives CAWVTRAGNEQFF. Complete variable domain (other parts from reference TRBV30 and TRBJ2-1): SQTIHQWPATLVQPVGSPLSLECTVEGTSNPNLYWYRQAAGRGLQLLFYSVGIGQISSEVPQNLSASRPQDRQFILSSKKLLLSDSGFYLCAWVTRAGNEQFFGPGTRLTVL.

Comment on this clone: Germline and junction disagree at one end, which may indicate a read error. The rearrangement joins TRBV6-5 to TRBJ2-7; perhaps TRBD1 as D (5 bases). Germline lookup yields CDR1 MNHEY and CDR2 SVGAGI. The CDR3 length is 14 residues. CDR3 residues: CASSSQVGSYEQYF. DNA of the CDR3: TGTGCCAGCAGTTCACAGGTGGGCTCCTATGAGCAGTACTTC.

This clone was seen more than once but under ten times. This chain joins TRBV21-1 and TRBJ1-5; the table's D gene call, TRBD1, was not cross checked with the DNA. TRBV21-1 corresponds to a pseudogene. The CDR3 has 20 amino acids. The CDR3 sequence: CASSKGGLGQGPPSNQPQHF. CDR3 coding DNA: TGTGCCAGCAGCAAAGGCGGGTTGGGACAGGGACCTCCTAGCAATCAGCCCCAGCATTTT.

This clone is a singleton in its sample. J is TRBJ2-2 and V is TRBV9, with 11 positions matching TRBD2. J lost 3 bases, V lost 0 bases, and 4 bases had no gene match. This CDR3 is built from 17 residues. The V gene's germline CDR1 is SGDLS and CDR2 YYNGEE. CDR3 sequence: CASSVGLAGPYTGELFF. The CDR3 DNA reads TGTGCCAGCAGCGTAGGACTAGCGGGGCCCTACACCGGGGAGCTGTTTTTT.